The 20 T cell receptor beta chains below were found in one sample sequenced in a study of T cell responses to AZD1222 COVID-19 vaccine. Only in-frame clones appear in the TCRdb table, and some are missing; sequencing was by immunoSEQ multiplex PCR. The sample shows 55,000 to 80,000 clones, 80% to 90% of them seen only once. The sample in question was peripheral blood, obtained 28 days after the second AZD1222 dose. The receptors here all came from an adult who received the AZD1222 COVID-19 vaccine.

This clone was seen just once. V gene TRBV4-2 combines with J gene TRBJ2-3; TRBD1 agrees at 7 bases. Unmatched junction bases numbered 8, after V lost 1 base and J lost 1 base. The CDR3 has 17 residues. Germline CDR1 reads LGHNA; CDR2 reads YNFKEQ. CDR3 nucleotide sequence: TGTGCCAGCAGCCAAGTAAGACAGGGCTCTCGCACAGATACGCAGTATTTT. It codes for CASSQVRQGSRTDTQYF.

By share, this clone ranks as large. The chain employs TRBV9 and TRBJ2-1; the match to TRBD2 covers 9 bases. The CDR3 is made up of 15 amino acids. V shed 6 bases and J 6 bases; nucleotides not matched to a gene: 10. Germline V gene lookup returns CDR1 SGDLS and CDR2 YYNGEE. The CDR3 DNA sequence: TGTGCCAGCACCTCGGGGGGTAGCGGGAGCAATGAGCAGTTCTTC. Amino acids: CASTSGGSGSNEQFF.

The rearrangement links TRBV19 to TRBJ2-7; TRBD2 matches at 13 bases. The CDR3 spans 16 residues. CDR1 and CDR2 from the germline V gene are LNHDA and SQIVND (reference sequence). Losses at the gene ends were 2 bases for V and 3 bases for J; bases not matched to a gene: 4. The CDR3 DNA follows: TGTGCCAGTAGTATAAGAAGGACTAGCGGGAGCTACGAGCAGTACTTC. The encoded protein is CASSIRRTSGSYEQYF.

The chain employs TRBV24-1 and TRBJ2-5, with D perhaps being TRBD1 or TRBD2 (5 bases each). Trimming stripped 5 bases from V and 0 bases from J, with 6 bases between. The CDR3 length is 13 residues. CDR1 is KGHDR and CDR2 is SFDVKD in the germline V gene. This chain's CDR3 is CATSGGYQETQYF. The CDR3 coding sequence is TGTGCCACCAGTGGGGGGTACCAAGAGACCCAGTACTTC.

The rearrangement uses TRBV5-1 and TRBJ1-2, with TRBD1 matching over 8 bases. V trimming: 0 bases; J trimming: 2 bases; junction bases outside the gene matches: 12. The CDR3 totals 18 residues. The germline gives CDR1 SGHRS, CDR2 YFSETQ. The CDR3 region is CASSLGQGTQMVNYGYTF. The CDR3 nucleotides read TGCGCCAGCAGCTTGGGACAGGGGACACAAATGGTGAACTATGGCTACACCTTC.

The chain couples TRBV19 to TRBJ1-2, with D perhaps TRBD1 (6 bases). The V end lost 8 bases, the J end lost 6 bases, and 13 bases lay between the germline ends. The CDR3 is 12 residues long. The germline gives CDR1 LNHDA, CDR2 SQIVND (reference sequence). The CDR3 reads CASGRQADGYTF. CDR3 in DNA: TGTGCCAGTGGAAGACAGGCGGATGGCTACACCTTC.

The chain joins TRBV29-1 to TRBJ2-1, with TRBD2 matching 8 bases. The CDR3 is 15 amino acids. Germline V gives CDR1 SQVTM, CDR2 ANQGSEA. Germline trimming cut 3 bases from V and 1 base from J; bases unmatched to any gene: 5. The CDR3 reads CSVDLIAGSYNEQFF. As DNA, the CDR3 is TGCAGCGTTGATTTAATAGCGGGATCCTACAATGAGCAGTTCTTC.

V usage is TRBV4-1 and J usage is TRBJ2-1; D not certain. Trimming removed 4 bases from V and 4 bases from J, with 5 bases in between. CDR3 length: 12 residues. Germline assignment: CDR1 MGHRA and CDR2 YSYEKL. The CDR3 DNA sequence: TGCGCCAGCAGCCTCAATTACAATGAGCAGTTCTTC. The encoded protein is CASSLNYNEQFF.

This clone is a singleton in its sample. The CDR3 loop reads CSVRRGQETQYF. CDR3 bases: TGCAGCGTCCGCAGGGGGCAAGAGACCCAGTACTTC. The chain employs TRBV29-1 and TRBJ2-5; 7 nucleotides align to TRBD1. Trimming removed 6 bases from V and 2 bases from J; junction bases left unmatched: 3. From germline, CDR1 is SQVTM and CDR2 ANQGSEA. CDR3 length equals 12 residues.

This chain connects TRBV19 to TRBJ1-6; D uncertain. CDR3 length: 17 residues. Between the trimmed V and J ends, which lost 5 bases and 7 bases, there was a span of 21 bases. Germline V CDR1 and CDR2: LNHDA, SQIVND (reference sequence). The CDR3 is CASSLVLVRVPNSPLHF. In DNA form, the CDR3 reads TGTGCCAGTAGTCTAGTGCTTGTGAGGGTACCGAATTCACCCCTCCACTTT.

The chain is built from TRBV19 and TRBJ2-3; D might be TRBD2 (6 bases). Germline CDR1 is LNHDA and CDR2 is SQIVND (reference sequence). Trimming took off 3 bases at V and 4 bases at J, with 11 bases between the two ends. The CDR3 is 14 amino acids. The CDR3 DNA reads TGTGCCAGTAGTATTGGAGGGGAGGCAGATACGCAGTATTTT. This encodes CASSIGGEADTQYF. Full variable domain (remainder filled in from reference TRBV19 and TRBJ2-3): DGGITQSPKYLFRKEGQNVTLSCEQNLNHDAMYWYRQDPGQGLRLIYYSQIVNDFQKGDIAEGYSVSREKKESFPLTVTSAQKNPTAFYLCASSIGGEADTQYFGPGTRLTVL.

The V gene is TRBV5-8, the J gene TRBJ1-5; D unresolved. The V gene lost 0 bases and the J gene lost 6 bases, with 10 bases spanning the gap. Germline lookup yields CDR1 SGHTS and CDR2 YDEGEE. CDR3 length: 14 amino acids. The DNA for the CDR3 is TGTGCCAGCAGCTTGGGGCAGAGTGGTCAGCCCCAGCATTTT. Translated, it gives CASSLGQSGQPQHF.

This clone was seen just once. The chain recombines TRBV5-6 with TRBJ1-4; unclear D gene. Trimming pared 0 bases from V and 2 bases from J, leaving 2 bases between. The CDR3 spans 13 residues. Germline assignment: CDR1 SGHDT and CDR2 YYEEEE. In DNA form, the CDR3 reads TGTGCCAGCAGCTTGGTTACTAATGAAAAACTGTTTTTT. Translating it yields CASSLVTNEKLFF.

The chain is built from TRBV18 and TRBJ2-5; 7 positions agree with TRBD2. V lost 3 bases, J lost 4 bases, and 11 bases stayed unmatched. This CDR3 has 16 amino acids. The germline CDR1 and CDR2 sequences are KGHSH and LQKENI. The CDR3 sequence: CASSPGGSYAGETQYF. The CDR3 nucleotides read TGTGCCAGCTCACCGGGCGGGAGTTATGCCGGAGAGACCCAGTACTTC.

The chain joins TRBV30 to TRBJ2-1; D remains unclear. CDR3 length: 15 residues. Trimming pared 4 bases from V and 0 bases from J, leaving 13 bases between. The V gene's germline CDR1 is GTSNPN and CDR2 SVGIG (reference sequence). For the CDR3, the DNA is TGTGCCTGGAAAGTGCAATCCATCTCCTACAATGAGCAGTTCTTC. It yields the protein CAWKVQSISYNEQFF.

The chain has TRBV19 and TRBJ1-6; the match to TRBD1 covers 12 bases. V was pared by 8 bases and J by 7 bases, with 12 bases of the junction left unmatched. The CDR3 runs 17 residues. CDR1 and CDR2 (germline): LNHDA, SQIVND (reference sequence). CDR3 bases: TGTGCCAGTCACGGGACAGGGGGCGGCTTTAGGAATTCACCCCTCCACTTT. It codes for CASHGTGGGFRNSPLHF. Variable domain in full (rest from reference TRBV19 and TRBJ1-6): DGGITQSPKYLFRKEGQNVTLSCEQNLNHDAMYWYRQDPGQGLRLIYYSQIVNDFQKGDIAEGYSVSREKKESFPLTVTSAQKNPTAFYLCASHGTGGGFRNSPLHFGNGTRLTVT.

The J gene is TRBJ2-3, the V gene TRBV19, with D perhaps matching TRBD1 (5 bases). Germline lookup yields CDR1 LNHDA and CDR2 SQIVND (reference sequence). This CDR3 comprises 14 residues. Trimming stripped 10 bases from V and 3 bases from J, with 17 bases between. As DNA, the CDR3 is TGTGCCACTCAAGTTCACTCAGGGACAGATACGCAGTATTTT. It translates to CATQVHSGTDTQYF.

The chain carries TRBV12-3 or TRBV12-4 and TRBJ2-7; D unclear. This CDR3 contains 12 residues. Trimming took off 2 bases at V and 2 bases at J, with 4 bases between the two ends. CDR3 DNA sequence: TGTGCCAGCAGTTTACGGCCCTACGAGCAGTACTTC. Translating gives CASSLRPYEQYF.

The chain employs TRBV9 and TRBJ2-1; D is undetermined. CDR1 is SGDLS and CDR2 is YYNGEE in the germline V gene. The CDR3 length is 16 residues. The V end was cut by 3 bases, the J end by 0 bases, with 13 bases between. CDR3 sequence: CASSETGESSYNEQFF. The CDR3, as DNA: TGTGCCAGCAGCGAGACCGGTGAGAGCTCCTACAATGAGCAGTTCTTC.

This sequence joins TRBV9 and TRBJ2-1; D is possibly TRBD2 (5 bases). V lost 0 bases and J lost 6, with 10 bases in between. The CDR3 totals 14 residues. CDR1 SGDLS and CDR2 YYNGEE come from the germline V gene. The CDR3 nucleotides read TGTGCCAGCAGCGTAGCGGGTGGAGGCAATGAGCAGTTCTTC. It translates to CASSVAGGGNEQFF.